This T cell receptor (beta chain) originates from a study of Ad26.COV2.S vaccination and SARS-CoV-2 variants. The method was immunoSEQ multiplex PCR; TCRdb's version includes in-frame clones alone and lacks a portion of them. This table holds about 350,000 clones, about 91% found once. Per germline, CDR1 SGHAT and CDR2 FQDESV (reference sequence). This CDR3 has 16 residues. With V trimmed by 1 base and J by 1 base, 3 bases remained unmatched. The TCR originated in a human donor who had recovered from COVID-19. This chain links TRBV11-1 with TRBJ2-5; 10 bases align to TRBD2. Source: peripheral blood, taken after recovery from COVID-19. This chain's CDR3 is CASSLGSSGGQETQYF. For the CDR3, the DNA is TGTGCCAGCAGCTTAGGGTCTAGCGGGGGCCAAGAGACCCAGTACTTC.